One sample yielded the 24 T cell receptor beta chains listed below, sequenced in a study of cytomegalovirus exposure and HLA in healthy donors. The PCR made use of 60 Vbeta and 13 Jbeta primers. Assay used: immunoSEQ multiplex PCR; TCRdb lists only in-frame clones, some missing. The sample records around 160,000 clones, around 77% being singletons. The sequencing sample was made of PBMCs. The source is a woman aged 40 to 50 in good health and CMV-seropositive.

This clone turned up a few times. CDR3 bases: TGCGCCAGCAGCCGGGGACAGATGAACACTGAAGCTTTCTTT. It translates to CASSRGQMNTEAFF. J is TRBJ1-1 and V is TRBV4-1; the match to TRBD1 covers 7 bases. Germline V gene sequence: CDR1 MGHRA, CDR2 YSYEKL. The V and J ends lost 4 bases and 0 bases, in that order; junction bases with no gene match: 2. This CDR3 comprises 14 residues.

The CDR3 loop reads CASSLLDRGRNTEAFF. Here the CDR3 DNA reads TGTGCCAGCAGTTTATTAGACAGGGGGAGGAACACTGAAGCTTTCTTT. The chain employs TRBV28 and TRBJ1-1; TRBD1 aligns across 9 bases. V was pared by 1 base and J by 1 base, with 4 bases of the junction left unmatched. Per the germline V gene, CDR1 is MDHEN and CDR2 is SYDVKM. The CDR3 consists of 16 residues.

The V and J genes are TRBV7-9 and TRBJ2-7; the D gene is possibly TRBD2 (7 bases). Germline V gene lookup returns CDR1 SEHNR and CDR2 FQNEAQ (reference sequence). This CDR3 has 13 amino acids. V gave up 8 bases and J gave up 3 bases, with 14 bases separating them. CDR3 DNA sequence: TGTGCCAGCGCTAGGGGGGGATTCTACGAGCAGTACTTC. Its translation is CASARGGFYEQYF.

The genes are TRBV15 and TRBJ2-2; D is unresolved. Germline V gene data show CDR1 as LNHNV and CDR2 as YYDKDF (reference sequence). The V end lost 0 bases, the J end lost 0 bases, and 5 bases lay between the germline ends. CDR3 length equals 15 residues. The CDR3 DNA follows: TGTGCCACCAGCAGAGAAACAGCGAACACCGGGGAGCTGTTTTTT. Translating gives CATSRETANTGELFF.

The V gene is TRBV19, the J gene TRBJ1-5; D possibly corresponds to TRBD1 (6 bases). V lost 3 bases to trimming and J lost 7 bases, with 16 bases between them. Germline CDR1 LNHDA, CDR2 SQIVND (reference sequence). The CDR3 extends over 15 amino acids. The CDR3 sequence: CASSILSGAEQPQHF. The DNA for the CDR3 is TGTGCCAGTAGTATTCTTTCAGGGGCGGAACAGCCCCAGCATTTT.

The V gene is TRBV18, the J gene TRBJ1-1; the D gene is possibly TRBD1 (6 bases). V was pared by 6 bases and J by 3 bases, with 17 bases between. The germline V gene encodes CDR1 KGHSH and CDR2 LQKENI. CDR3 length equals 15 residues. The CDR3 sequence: CASSQTRTEDTEAFF. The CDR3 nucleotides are TGTGCCAGCTCCCAAACCCGGACAGAGGACACTGAAGCTTTCTTT. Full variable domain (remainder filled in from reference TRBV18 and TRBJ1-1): NAGVMQNPRHLVRRRGQEARLRCSPMKGHSHVYWYRQLPEEGLKFMVYLQKENIIDESGMPKERFSAEFPKEGPSILRIQQVVRGDSAAYFCASSQTRTEDTEAFFGQGTRLTVV.

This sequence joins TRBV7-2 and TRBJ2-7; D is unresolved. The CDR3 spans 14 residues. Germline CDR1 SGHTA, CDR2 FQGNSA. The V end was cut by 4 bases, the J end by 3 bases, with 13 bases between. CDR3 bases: TGTGCCAGCAGCTCCCGGCCGGGTGGCTACGAGCAGTACTTC. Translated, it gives CASSSRPGGYEQYF.

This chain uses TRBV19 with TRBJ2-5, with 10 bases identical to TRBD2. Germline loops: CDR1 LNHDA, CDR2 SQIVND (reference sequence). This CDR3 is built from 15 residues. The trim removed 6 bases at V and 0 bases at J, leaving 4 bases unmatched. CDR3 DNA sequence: TGTGCCAGTAGCGTAGCGGGGGGAAACCAAGAGACCCAGTACTTC. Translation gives CASSVAGGNQETQYF.

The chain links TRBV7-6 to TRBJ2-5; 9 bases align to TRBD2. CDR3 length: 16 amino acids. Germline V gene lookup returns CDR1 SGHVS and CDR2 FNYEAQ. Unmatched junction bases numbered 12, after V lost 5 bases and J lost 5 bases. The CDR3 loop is CASSPRGAGGLETQYF. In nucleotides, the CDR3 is TGTGCCAGCAGCCCCCGGGGAGCGGGGGGCCTGGAGACCCAGTACTTC.

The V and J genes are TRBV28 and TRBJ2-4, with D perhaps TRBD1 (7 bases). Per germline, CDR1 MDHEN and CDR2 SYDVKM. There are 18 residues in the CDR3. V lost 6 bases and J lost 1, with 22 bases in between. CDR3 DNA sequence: TGTGCCAGCAGCCAGGGGACAGCAGGCGCGGGGGCCAAAAACATTCAGTACTTC. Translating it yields CASSQGTAGAGAKNIQYF.

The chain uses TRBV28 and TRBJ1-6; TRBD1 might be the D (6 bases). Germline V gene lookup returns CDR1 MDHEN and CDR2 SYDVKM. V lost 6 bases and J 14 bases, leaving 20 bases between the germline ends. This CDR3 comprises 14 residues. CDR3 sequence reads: CASSTGTPSPTLHF. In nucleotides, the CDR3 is TGTGCCAGCAGCACCGGGACACCCTCACCCACCCTCCACTTT.

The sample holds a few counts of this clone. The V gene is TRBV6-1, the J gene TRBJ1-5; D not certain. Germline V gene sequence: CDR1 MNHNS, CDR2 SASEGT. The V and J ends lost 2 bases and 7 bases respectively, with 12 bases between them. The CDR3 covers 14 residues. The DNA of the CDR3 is TGTGCCAGCAGTGAATCGGGGTTCAGGCAGCCCCAGCATTTT. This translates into CASSESGFRQPQHF.

CDR3 in DNA: TGTGCCAGCAGTTCCCGGTGGGGGGTAGGCAATCAGCCCCAGCATTTT. Protein: CASSSRWGVGNQPQHF. The chain carries TRBV28 and TRBJ1-5; TRBD1 might be the D (5 bases). CDR1 MDHEN and CDR2 SYDVKM come from the germline V gene. CDR3 length equals 16 residues. Trimming cost V 4 bases and J 2 bases, with 15 bases left between them.

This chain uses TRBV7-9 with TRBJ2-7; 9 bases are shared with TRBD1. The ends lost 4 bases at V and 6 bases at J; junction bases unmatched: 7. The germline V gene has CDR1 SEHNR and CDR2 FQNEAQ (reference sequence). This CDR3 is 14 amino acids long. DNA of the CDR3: TGTGCCAGCAGCTCGTCCCGGGACAGGGCCGAGCAGTACTTC. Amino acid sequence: CASSSSRDRAEQYF.

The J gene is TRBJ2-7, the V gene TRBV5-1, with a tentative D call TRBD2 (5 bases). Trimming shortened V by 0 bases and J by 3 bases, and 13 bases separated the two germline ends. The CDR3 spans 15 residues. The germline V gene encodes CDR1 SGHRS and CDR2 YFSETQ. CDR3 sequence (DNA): TGCGCCAGCAGCTTGGCCCCCGGGATCGGCTACGAGCAGTACTTC. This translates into CASSLAPGIGYEQYF.

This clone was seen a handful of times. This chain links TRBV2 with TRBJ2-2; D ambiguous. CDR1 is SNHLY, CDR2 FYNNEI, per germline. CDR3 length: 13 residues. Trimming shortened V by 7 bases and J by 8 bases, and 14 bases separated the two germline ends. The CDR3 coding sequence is TGTGCCAGCAAGGAGTCCCGTTGGGGGGAGCTGTTTTTT. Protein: CASKESRWGELFF.

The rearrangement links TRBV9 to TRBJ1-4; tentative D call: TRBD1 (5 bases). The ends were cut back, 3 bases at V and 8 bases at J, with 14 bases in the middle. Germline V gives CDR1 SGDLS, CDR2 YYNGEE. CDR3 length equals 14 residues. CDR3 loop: CASSDQGGGEKLFF. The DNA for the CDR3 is TGTGCCAGCAGCGATCAGGGTGGGGGGGAAAAACTGTTTTTT.

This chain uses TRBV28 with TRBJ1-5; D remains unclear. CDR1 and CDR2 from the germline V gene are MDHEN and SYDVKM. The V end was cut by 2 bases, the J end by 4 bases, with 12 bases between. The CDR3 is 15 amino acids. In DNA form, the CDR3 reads TGTGCCAGCAGTTTAGAGTTGGGCAGGAATCAGCCCCAGCATTTT. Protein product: CASSLELGRNQPQHF. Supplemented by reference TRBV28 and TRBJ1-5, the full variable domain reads DVKVTQSSRYLVKRTGEKVFLECVQDMDHENMFWYRQDPGLGLRLIYFSYDVKMKEKGDIPEGYSVSREKKERFSLILESASTNQTSMYLCASSLELGRNQPQHFGDGTRLSIL.

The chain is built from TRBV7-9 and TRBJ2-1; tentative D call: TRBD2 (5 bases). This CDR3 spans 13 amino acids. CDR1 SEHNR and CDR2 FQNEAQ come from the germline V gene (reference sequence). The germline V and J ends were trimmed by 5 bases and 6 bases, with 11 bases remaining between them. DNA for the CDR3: TGTGCCAGCAGCCATGGAGGCTTCAATGAGCAGTTCTTC. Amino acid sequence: CASSHGGFNEQFF.

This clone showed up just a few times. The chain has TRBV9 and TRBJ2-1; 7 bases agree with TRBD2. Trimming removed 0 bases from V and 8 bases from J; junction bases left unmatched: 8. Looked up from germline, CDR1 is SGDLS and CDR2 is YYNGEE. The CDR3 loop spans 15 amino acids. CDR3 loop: CASSVDGGGGDEQFF. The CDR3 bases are TGTGCCAGCAGCGTAGATGGGGGGGGAGGCGATGAGCAGTTCTTC.

The CDR3 DNA sequence: TGTGCCAGCTCCCCAGGGGACCCTGGAAACACCATATATTTT. It codes for CASSPGDPGNTIYF. The chain joins TRBV6-5 to TRBJ1-3, with D possibly matching TRBD1 (6 bases). Trimming removed 8 bases at V and 2 bases at J, with 13 bases between. CDR1 MNHEY and CDR2 SVGAGI come from the germline V gene. The CDR3 runs to 14 residues.

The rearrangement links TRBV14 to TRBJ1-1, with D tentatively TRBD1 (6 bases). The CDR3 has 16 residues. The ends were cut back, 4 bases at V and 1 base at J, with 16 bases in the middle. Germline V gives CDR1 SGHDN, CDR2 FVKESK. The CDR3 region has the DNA TGTGCCAGCAGCCCGCAAGGTACAGGGACGAACACTGAAGCTTTCTTT. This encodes CASSPQGTGTNTEAFF.

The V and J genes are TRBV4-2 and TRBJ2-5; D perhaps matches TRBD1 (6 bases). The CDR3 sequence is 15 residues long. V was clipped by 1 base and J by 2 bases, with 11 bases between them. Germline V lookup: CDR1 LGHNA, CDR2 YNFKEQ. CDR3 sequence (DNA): TGTGCCAGCAGCCAAGCACGGCAGGGGCAAGAGACCCAGTACTTC. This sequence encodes CASSQARQGQETQYF.

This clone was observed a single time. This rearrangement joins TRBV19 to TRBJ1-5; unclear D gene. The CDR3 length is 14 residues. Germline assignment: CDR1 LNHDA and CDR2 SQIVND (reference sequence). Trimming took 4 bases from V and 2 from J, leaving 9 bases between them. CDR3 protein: CASSTWAGNQPQHF. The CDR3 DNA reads TGTGCCAGTAGTACTTGGGCTGGCAATCAGCCCCAGCATTTT.